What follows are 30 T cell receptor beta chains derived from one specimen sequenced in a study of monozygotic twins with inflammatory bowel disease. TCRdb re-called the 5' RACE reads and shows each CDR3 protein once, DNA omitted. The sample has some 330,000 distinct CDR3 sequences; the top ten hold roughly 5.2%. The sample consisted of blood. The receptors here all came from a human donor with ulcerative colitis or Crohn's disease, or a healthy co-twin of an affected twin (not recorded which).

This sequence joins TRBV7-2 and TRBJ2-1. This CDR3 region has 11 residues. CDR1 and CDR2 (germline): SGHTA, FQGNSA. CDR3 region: CASSSSGQKFF.

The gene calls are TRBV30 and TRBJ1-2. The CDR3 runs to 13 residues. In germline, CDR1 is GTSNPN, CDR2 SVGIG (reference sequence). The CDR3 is CAWNSEASGGYTF. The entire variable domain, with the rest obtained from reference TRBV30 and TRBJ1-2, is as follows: SQTIHQWPATLVQPVGSPLSLECTVEGTSNPNLYWYRQAAGRGLQLLFYSVGIGQISSEVPQNLSASRPQDRQFILSSKKLLLSDSGFYLCAWNSEASGGYTFGSGTRLTVV.

The CDR3 spells CASSWSKYSNQPQHF. The chain uses TRBV19 and TRBJ1-5. CDR1 LNHDA and CDR2 SQIVND come from the germline V gene (reference sequence). CDR3 size: 15 residues.

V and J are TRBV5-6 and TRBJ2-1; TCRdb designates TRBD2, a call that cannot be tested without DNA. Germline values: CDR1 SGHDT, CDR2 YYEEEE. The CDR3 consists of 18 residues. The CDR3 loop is CASSTLGQWGLAINEQFF.

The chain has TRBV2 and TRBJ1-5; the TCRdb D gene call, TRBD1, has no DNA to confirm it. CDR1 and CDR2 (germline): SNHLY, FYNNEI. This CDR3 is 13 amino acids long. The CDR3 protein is CASNNRGLQPQHF.

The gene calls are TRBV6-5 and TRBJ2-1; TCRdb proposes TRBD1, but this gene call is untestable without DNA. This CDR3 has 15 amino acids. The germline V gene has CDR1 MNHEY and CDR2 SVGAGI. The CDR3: CASSFGQAFYNEQFF.

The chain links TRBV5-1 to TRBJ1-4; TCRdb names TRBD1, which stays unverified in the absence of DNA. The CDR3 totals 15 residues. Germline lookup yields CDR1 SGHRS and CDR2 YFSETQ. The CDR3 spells CATGTGVFSDEKLFF.

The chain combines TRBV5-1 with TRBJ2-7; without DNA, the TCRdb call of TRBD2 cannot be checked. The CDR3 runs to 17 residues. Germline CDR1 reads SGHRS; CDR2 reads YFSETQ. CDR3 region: CASSPRTSGYSSYEQYF.

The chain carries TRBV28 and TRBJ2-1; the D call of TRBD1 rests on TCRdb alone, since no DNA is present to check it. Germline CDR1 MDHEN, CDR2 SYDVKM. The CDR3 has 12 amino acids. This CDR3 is CASSLVRGGQFF.

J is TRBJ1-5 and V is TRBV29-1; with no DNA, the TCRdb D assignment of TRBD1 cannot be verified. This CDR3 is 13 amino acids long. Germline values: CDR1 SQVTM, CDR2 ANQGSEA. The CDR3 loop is CSVRTGARQPQHF. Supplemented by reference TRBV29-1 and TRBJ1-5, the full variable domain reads SAVISQKPSRDICQRGTSLTIQCQVDSQVTMMFWYRQQPGQSLTLIATANQGSEATYESGFVIDKFPISRPNLTFSTLTVSNMSPEDSSIYLCSVRTGARQPQHFGDGTRLSIL.

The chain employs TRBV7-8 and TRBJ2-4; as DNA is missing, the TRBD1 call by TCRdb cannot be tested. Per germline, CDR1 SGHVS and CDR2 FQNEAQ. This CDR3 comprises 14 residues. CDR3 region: CASSLQGGIDIQYF.

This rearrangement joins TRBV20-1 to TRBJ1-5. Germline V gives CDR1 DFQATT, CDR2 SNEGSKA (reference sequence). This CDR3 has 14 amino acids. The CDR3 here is CSAPILGSNQPQHF.

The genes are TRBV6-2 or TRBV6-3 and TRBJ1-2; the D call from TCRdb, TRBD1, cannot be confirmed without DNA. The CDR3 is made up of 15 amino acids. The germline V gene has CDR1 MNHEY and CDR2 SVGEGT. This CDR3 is CASSRSQGRSYGYTF.

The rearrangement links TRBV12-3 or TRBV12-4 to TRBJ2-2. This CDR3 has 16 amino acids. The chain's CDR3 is CASSFRSSANTGELFF.

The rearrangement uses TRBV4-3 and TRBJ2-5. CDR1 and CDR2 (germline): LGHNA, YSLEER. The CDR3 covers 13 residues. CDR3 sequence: CASSLNPQETQYF.

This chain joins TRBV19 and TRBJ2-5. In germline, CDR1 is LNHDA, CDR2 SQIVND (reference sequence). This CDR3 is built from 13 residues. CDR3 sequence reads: CASSMKRRETQYF.

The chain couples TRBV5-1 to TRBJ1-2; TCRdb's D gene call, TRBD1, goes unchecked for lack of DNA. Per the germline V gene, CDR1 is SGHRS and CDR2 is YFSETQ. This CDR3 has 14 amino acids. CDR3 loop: CASSEHRPNYGYTF.

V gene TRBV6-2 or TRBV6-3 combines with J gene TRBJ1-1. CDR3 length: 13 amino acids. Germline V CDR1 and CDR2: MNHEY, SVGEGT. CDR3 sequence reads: CASSYPPGLEAFF.

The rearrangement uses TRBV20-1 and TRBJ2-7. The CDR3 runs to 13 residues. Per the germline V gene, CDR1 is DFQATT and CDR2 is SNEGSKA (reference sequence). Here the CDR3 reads CSAFATDSYEQYF.

CDR3 in amino acids: CASRGTVDYNEQFF. The chain has TRBV28 and TRBJ2-1; absent DNA, TCRdb's TRBD1 call cannot be checked. CDR1 and CDR2 from the germline V gene are MDHEN and SYDVKM. The CDR3 extends over 14 amino acids.

The chain's CDR3 is CATRLAGGTYEQYF. The V gene is TRBV10-3, the J gene TRBJ2-7; TCRdb returns TRBD2, unconfirmable since there is no DNA. The V gene's germline CDR1 is ENHRY and CDR2 SYGVKD. The CDR3 extends over 14 amino acids.

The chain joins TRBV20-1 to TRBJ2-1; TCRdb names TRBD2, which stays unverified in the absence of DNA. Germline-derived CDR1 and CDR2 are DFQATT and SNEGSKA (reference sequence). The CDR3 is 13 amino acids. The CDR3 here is CSARRDPLNEQFF.

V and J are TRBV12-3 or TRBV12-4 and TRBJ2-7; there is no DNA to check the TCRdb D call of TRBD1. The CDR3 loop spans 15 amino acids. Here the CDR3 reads CASGSTGTGAYEQYF.

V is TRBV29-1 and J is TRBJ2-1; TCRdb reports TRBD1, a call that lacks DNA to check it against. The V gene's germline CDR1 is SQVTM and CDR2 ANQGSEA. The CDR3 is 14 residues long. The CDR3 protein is CSVEDRGPIYEQFF.

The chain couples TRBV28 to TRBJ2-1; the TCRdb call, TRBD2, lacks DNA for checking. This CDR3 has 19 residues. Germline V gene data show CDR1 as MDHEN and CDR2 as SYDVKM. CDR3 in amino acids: CASSLSAFGLAGGRNEQFF.

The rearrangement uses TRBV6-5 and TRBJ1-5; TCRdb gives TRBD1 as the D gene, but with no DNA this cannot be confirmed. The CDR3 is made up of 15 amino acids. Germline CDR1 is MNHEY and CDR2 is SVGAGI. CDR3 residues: CASSYRGEDNQPQHF.

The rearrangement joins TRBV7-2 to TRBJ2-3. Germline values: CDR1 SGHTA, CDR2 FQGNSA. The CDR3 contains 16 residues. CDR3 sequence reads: CASSSIRTPSTDTQYF. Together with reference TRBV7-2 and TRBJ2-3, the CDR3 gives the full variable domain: GAGVSQSPSNKVTEKGKDVELRCDPISGHTALYWYRQSLGQGLEFLIYFQGNSAPDKSGLPSDRFSAERTGGSVSTLTIQRTQQEDSAVYLCASSSIRTPSTDTQYFGPGTRLTVL.

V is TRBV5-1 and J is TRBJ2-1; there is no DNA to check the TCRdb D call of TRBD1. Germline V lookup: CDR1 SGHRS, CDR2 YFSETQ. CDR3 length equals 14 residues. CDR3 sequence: CASSWGQNYNEQFF.

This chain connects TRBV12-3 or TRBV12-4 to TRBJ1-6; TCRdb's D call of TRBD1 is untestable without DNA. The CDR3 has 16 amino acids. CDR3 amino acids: CASSSHSGTTKRPLHF.

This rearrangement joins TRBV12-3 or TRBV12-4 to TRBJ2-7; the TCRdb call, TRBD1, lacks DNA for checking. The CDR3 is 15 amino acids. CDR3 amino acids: CASSLTGGLDYEQYF.